Listed below are T cell receptor beta chains from one sample, sequenced in a study of shared clonotypes between healthy human individuals. Using immunoSEQ multiplex PCR, the repertoire was profiled, and TCRdb retains in-frame clones only, with some absent. The table lists fewer than 850,000 clones, around 72% of them singletons. The sequenced sample was memory CD4+ T cells sorted from blood. The receptor set was obtained from a young woman in good health. CDR3s include the opening cysteine and the closing phenylalanine or tryptophan. The order of the fields is clone size, D gene, J gene, V gene, CDR3 DNA, CDR3 protein. The D gene is left open where the match is weak. Clone size is given for some rows only: seen once, a few or many times, or a class if the clone is expanded.

.	TRBD1	TRBJ2-7	TRBV6-1	TGTGCCAGCAGTGCGGGACAGGGCGGCGACTACTACGAGCAGTACTTC	CASSAGQGGDYYEQYF
many	TRBD1	TRBJ1-5	TRBV19	TGTGCCAGTAGCCCCGGACAGGGCGGTCAGCCCCAGCATTTT	CASSPGQGGQPQHF
.	.	TRBJ2-2	TRBV27	TGTGCCAGCAGTTTAGGGTGGTCTAACGGGGAGCTGTTTTTT	CASSLGWSNGELFF
.	.	TRBJ2-7	TRBV10-2	TGCGCCAGCAGTGAGTTTCGGGGACTCCTCTATTTC	CASSEFRGLLYF
.	.	TRBJ1-2	TRBV19	TGTGCCAGTAGAGTGCCGGGGGAGATGGGCTACACCTTC	CASRVPGEMGYTF
.	.	TRBJ1-4	TRBV6-6	TGTGCCAGCAGACCACAGGGTTGGGATGAAAAACTGTTTTTT	CASRPQGWDEKLFF
.	TRBD2	TRBJ2-7	TRBV10-3	TGTGCCATCAGACTAGCGGGAGGGGAAGAGCAGTACTTC	CAIRLAGGEEQYF
.	TRBD2	TRBJ2-4	TRBV28	TGTGCCAGCAGCACGGGGACTAGGGGCTTCGGCAAAAACATTCAGTACTTC	CASSTGTRGFGKNIQYF
once	.	TRBJ1-4	TRBV5-5	TGTGCCAGCAGCTTGGCGGGGGAAGGCGGTCTGTTTTTT	CASSLAGEGGLFF
few	.	TRBJ2-2	TRBV5-1	TGCGCCAGCAGCTTGGGACACGTGAACACCGGGGAGCTGTTTTTT	CASSLGHVNTGELFF
.	.	TRBJ1-2	TRBV2	TGTGCCAGCAGGGGGAACAGCCGCCCTTTTAGGGGCTACACCTTC	CASRGNSRPFRGYTF
.	TRBD1	TRBJ2-7	TRBV6-1	TGTGCCGCAGGGGCCGGGACAGCCCCTTACGAGCAGTACTTC	CAAGAGTAPYEQYF
.	.	TRBJ1-4	TRBV10-3	TGTGCCATCAGTGATGAGGGAGGGCCAACTAATGAAAAACTGTTTTTT	CAISDEGGPTNEKLFF
.	.	TRBJ2-1	TRBV5-1	TGCGCCAGCAGCGGTAGCGGCCCCACCTACAATGAGCAGTTCTTC	CASSGSGPTYNEQFF
once	.	TRBJ1-1	TRBV2	TGTGCCAGCCGGGACCTGTTAGTCATCGACACTGAAGCTTTCTTT	CASRDLLVIDTEAFF
.	.	TRBJ1-1	TRBV9	TGTGCCAGCAGCGTAGGGTACTCCGGGGGCCGGGGTGAAGCTTTCTTT	CASSVGYSGGRGEAFF
once	TRBD2	TRBJ2-1	TRBV19	TGTGCCAGTAGTATTGGGCTAGCGGGACGACGCTCCTACAATGAGCAGTTCTTC	CASSIGLAGRRSYNEQFF
.	.	TRBJ2-7	TRBV7-2	TGTGCCAGCAGCTCAGCTGGGAGGAACGAGCAGTACTTC	CASSSAGRNEQYF
.	TRBD2	TRBJ2-5	TRBV27	TGTGCCACCGCCCTAACTAGCGTCCAAGAGACCCAGTACTTC	CATALTSVQETQYF
.	.	TRBJ2-7	TRBV5-1	TGCGCCAGCAGCCCGAGCTCCTACGAGCAGTACTTC	CASSPSSYEQYF
.	.	TRBJ1-6	TRBV28	TGTGCCAGCAGTCCTCCAGGGTATGATTCACCCCTCCACTTT	CASSPPGYDSPLHF
.	.	TRBJ1-1	TRBV27	TGTGCCAGCACCCTAGGGGGGGGCCGGAACACTGAAGCTTTCTTT	CASTLGGGRNTEAFF
.	.	TRBJ2-6	TRBV14	TGTGCCAGCAGCCAAGTCGGGGCCAACGTCCTGACTTTC	CASSQVGANVLTF
.	.	TRBJ2-1	TRBV11-2	TGTGCCAGCAGCCCCCTCCGAGTAGGGGCCTACAATGAGCAGTTCTTC	CASSPLRVGAYNEQFF
.	.	TRBJ1-1	TRBV29-1	TGCAGCGCGGGTGAAGACGGTCTGAGAAGGGCTGAAGCTTTCTTT	CSAGEDGLRRAEAFF
.	TRBD1	TRBJ1-5	TRBV30	TGTGCCTGGAGTGAACAGGGGGCGAGCAATCAGCCCCAGCATTTT	CAWSEQGASNQPQHF
.	TRBD1	TRBJ2-7	TRBV7-7	TGTGCCAGCAGCCGGGACAGGGGGGACTACGAGCAGTACTTC	CASSRDRGDYEQYF
.	.	TRBJ2-7	TRBV6-1	TGTGCCTGGAAAATCTCTGTGGGAAGGGAGCAGTACTTC	CAWKISVGREQYF
.	.	TRBJ2-7	TRBV10-3	TGTGCCATCAATGGGAATGCGGCCTACGAGCAGTACTTC	CAINGNAAYEQYF
.	TRBD1	TRBJ1-2	TRBV27	TGTGCCAGCAGCTCTGACAGGGCGTTCGAGGGCTACACCTTC	CASSSDRAFEGYTF
once	TRBD2	TRBJ2-1	TRBV5-1	TGCGCCAGCAGCTTGCTAGCGGGAGGGAACAATGAGCAGTTCTTC	CASSLLAGGNNEQFF
few	.	TRBJ2-5	TRBV29-1	TGCAGCGCTACCAGGGAGACGGGGCAGACCCAGTACTTC	CSATRETGQTQYF
once	.	TRBJ1-5	TRBV6-1	TGTGCCAGTGGGTGGGGGCAGCAGCCCCAGCATTTT	CASGWGQQPQHF
.	.	TRBJ2-7	TRBV29-1	TGCAGCGTTGTCACCCGGATCTACGAGCAGTACTTC	CSVVTRIYEQYF
.	.	TRBJ2-4	TRBV18	TGTGCCAGCTCACCAGGGCCCTTAGCCAAAAACATTCAGTACTTC	CASSPGPLAKNIQYF
.	.	TRBJ1-2	TRBV5-1	TGCGCCAGCAGCTTGGCTGGGGAATATGGCTACACCTTC	CASSLAGEYGYTF
.	.	TRBJ2-5	TRBV2	TGTGCCAGCAGGAGTGGCAATCAAGAGACCCAGTACTTC	CASRSGNQETQYF
.	TRBD2	TRBJ2-2	TRBV19	TGTGCCAGTAGTATGCGGTCTAGCGGGAGGCCCCCCGGGGAGCTGTTTTTT	CASSMRSSGRPPGELFF
.	.	TRBJ2-7	TRBV7-2	TGTGCCAGCAGCCTATATTTGACAGCAAACTACGAGCAGTACTTC	CASSLYLTANYEQYF
.	TRBD2	TRBJ2-3	TRBV27	TGTGCCAGCAGAGTAGCGGGAGGGCCCGGCACAGATACGCAGTATTTT	CASRVAGGPGTDTQYF
.	.	TRBJ1-1	TRBV28	TGTGCCAGCAAGCAACGGGGGCGGGGTGACACTGAAGCTTTCTTT	CASKQRGRGDTEAFF